This T cell receptor (beta chain) was profiled in a study of metastatic and nonmetastatic thyroid tumors. Study background: Where malignant and benign thyroid patients were concerned, repertoires were compared across blood and tumor or nodule tissue.

Thyroid surgery was performed in patients who had received no treatment beforehand. Whole-study findings and limits: According to reports, the diversity of TCR beta was significantly higher in malignant thyroid tumors than in benign nodules, and this held in both blood and tumor samples.

This clone was recorded at least ten times. What it recognizes is unknown. The sample carries other DNA sequences with the same CDR3. The authors' processing: Clinicopathological groups of papillary thyroid cancer showed CDR3 differences that were used to build a distant-metastasis classifier. Via MiXCR, TCRdb re-called the PCR reads. It is TCRdb's table, rather than the study itself, that gives the V and J calls and clone size. This table has roughly 23,000 clones, roughly 15% appearing once. This clonotype originated in a female donor with papillary thyroid cancer or a benign thyroid nodule (not recorded which). Some clones in this sample may be carry-over from other donors' samples. The sequenced sample was tumor tissue.

The CDR3 loop is CSVEGGRGGGTDTQYF. CDR3 DNA: TGCAGCGTTGAGGGGGGCCGGGGGGGAGGCACAGATACGCAGTATTTT. This chain joins TRBV29-1 and TRBJ2-3, with 8 positions matching TRBD2. The CDR3 has 16 amino acids. Germline CDR1 and CDR2: SQVTM and ANQGSEA. After removal of 3 bases from V and 1 base from J, the junction contained 9 bases not matched to a gene.